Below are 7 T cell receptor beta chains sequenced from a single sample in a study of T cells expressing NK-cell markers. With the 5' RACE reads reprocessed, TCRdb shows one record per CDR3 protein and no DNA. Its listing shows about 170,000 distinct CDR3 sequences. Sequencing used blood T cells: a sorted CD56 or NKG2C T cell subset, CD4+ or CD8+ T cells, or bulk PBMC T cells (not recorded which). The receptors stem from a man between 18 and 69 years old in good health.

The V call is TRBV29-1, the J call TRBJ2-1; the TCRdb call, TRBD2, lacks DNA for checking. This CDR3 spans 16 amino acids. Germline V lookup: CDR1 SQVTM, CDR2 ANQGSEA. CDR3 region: CSVEGAGTGRANEQFF.

The CDR3 loop is CASSLAGGFNSYEQYF. V is TRBV7-2 and J is TRBJ2-7; TCRdb names TRBD1, which stays unverified in the absence of DNA. CDR3 length: 16 residues. Germline V CDR1 and CDR2: SGHTA, FQGNSA.

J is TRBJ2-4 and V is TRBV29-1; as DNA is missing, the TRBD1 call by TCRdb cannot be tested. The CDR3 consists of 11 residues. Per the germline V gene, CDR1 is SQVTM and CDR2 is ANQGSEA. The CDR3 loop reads CSVPAGTETYF.

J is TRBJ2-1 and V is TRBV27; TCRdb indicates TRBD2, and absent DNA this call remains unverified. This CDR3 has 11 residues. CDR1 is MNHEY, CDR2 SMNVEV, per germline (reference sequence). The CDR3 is CASAEGNEQFF.

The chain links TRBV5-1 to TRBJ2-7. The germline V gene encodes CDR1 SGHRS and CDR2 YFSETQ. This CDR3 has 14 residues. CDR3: CASSPSLGSNEQYF.

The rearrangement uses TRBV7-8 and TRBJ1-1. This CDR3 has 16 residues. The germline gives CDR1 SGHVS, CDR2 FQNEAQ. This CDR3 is CASSLAVSGVNTEAFF.

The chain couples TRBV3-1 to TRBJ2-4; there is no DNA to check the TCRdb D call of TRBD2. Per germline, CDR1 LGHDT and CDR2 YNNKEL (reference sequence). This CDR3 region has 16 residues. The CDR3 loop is CASSQEFTSAKNIQYF.